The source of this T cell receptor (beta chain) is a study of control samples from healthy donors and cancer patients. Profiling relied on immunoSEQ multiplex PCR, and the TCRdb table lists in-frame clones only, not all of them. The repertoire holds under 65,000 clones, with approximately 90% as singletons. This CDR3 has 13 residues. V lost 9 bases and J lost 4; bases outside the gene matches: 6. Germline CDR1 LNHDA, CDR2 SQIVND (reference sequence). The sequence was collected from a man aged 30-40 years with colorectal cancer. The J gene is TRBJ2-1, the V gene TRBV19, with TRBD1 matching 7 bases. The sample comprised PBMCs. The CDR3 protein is CASQGTDYNEQFF. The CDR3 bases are TGTGCCAGCCAAGGGACAGATTACAATGAGCAGTTCTTC.